This entry features one T cell receptor beta chain sequence. The antigen is unknown. These data originate in a study of beta chain features in type 1 diabetes. Expressed TCRB transcripts were sequenced after all isolated RNA was converted to cDNA. Assay used: immunoSEQ multiplex PCR; TCRdb lists only in-frame clones, some missing. The top ten clones hold 0.022% of a sample with some 700,000 clones, roughly an eighth of them seen once. The study, taken as a whole, reports: Type 1 diabetes patients showed a moderate but significant shortening of TCRB CDR3s in all four CD4+ subsets.

This clonotype originated in a man aged 18 to 30 with type 1 diabetes. What was sequenced was naive CD4+ T cells from blood.

CDR3 region: CASSLVGGNGNSPLHF. The CDR3 DNA is TGCGCCAGCAGCTTGGTGGGGGGCAATGGTAATTCACCCCTCCACTTT. The chain joins TRBV5-1 to TRBJ1-6; the D gene is possibly TRBD1 (6 bases). This CDR3 is 16 amino acids long. The V end lost 0 bases, the J end lost 6 bases, and 13 bases lay between the germline ends. Germline V lookup: CDR1 SGHRS, CDR2 YFSETQ.